This T cell receptor (beta chain) was documented in a study of cytomegalovirus exposure and HLA in healthy donors. With 60 Vbeta and 13 Jbeta primers, the PCR was carried out. TCRdb's table, derived via immunoSEQ multiplex PCR, lists solely in-frame clones and lacks some. The sample holds under 110,000 clones, about four fifths seen once. This clone was detected only a few times. This CDR3 region has 15 residues. V gave up 0 bases and J gave up 3 bases, with 13 bases separating them. CDR1 SGDLS and CDR2 YYNGEE come from the germline V gene. Sequenced sample: PBMCs. This TCR was recovered from a woman aged 40 to 50 in good health and CMV-seronegative. The chain links TRBV9 to TRBJ2-7, with TRBD1 as a possible D gene (5 bases). CDR3 in DNA: TGTGCCAGCAGCGTAGACCCCCAGGGCGTCTACGAGCAGTACTTC. It is translated as CASSVDPQGVYEQYF. The full variable domain, its missing parts supplied by reference TRBV9 and TRBJ2-7, is DSGVTQTPKHLITATGQRVTLRCSPRSGDLSVYWYQQSLDQGLQFLIQYYNGEERAKGNILERFSAQQFPDLHSELNLSSLELGDSALYFCASSVDPQGVYEQYFGPGTRLTVT.